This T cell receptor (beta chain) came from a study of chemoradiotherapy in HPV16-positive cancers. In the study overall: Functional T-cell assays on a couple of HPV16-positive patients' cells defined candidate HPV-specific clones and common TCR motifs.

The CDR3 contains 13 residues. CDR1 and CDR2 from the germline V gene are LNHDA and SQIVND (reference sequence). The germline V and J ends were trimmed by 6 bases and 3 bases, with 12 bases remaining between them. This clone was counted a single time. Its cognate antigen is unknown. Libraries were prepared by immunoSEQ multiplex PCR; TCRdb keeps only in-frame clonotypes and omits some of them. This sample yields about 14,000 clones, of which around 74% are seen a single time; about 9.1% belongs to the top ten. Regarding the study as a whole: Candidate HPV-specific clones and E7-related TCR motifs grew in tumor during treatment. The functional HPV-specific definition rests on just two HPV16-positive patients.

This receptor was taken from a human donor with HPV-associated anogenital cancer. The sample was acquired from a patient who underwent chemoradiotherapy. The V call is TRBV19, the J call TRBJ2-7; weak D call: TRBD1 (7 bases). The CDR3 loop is CASRSQGGYEQYF. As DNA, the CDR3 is TGTGCCAGTAGGTCCCAGGGGGGCTACGAGCAGTACTTC.